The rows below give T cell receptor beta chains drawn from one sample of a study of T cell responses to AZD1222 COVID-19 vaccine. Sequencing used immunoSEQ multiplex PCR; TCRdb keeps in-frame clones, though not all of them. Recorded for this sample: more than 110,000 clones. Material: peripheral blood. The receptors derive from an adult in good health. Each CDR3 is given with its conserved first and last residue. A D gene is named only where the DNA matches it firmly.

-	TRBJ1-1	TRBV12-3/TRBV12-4	TGTGCCAGCAGTATGTACACTGAAGCTTTCTTT	CASSMYTEAFF
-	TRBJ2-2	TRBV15	TGTGCCACCAGCAGGTACACGAGAAACACCGGGGAGCTGTTTTTT	CATSRYTRNTGELFF
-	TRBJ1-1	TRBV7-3	TGTGCCAGCAGCTTTTCTTTGAACACTGAAGCTTTCTTT	CASSFSLNTEAFF
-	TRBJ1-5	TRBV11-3	TGTGCCAGCAGCTCCAAGGACAGAAACGATCAGCCCCAGCATTTT	CASSSKDRNDQPQHF
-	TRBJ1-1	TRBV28	TGTGCCAGCAGTCGTTTTGAGGACGACACTGAAGCTTTCTTT	CASSRFEDDTEAFF
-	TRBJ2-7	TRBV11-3	TGTGCCAGCAGCCCAGGGGTCCGCGAGCAGTACTTC	CASSPGVREQYF
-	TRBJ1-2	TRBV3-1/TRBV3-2	TGTGCCAGCAGCCAAGGTTGGGGGGGTGTCGCGGCTAATGGCTACACCTTC	CASSQGWGGVAANGYTF
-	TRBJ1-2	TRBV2	TGTGCCAGCAGTGGGGTGACAGGCAGAAGATATGGCTACACCTTC	CASSGVTGRRYGYTF
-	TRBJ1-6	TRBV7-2	TGTGCCAGCAGCCCAGTCCCCGCAGGGGAAGGATCACCCCTCCACTTT	CASSPVPAGEGSPLHF
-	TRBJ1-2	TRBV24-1	TGTGCCACCAGTGATGGGACGGGGATTAGTGGCTACACCTTC	CATSDGTGISGYTF
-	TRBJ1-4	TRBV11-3	TGTGCCAGCAGCCGTCGGAGCGCAACTAATGAAAAACTGTTTTTT	CASSRRSATNEKLFF
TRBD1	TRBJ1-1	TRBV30	TGTGCCTGGAGGGGGGACAGGGAGCACACTGAAGCTTTCTTT	CAWRGDREHTEAFF
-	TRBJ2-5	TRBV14	TGTGCCAGCAGCCAAGACGGAGGGGGCCCCCGGGGCCAAGAGACCCAGTACTTC	CASSQDGGGPRGQETQYF
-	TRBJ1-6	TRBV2	TGTGCCAGCGGAAACCGCCAGGATTCACCCCTCCACTTT	CASGNRQDSPLHF
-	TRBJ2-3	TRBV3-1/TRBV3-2	TGTGCCAGCAGCCAAGTCCCCGCAGATACGCAGTATTTT	CASSQVPADTQYF
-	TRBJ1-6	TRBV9	TGTGCCAGCAGCGTAGGGCCAGGTCTTTCACCCCTCCACTTT	CASSVGPGLSPLHF
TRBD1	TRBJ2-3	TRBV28	TGTGCCAGCAGTAGGGACAGGGGGCGCACAGATACGCAGTATTTT	CASSRDRGRTDTQYF
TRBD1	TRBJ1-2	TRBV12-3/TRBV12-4	TGTGCCAGCAGTGCCTCAGGGGGTGGTGGCTACACCTTC	CASSASGGGGYTF
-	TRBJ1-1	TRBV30	TGTGCCGGGGGGGTAATCACTGAAGCTTTCTTT	CAGGVITEAFF
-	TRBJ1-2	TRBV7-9	TGTGCCAGCAGCCCAGGGCAGGCCTATGGCTACACCTTC	CASSPGQAYGYTF
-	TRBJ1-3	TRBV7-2	TGTGCCAGCAGCTTAGATGGCTGGCTTGTTCGAAACACCATATATTTT	CASSLDGWLVRNTIYF
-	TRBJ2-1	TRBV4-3	TGCGCCAGCAGCCCATACGGACGCCTAGGGAATGAGCAGTTCTTC	CASSPYGRLGNEQFF
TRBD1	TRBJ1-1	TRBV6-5	TGTGCCAGCAGTTATACAGGGGGCACTGAAGCTTTCTTT	CASSYTGGTEAFF
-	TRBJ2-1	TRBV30	TGTGCCTGGAGTAGGGGAGGAAATGAGCAGTTCTTC	CAWSRGGNEQFF
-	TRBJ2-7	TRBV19	TGTGCCAGTAGTATAGGATGGGCAGGACATGCCTACGAGCAGTACTTC	CASSIGWAGHAYEQYF
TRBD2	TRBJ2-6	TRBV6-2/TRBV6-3	TGTGCCAGCAGTTCCCGGACTAGCGGGGGACGTGGGGCCAACGTCCTGACTTTC	CASSSRTSGGRGANVLTF
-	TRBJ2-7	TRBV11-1	TGTGCCAGCAGCCCCAATAGGGGCGAGCAGTACTTC	CASSPNRGEQYF
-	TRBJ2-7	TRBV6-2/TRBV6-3	TGTGCCAGCAGTTACTCACGACAGGTCTACGAGCAGTACTTC	CASSYSRQVYEQYF
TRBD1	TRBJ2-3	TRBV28	TGTGCCAGCAGTTACCCGAACAGGGGCGCAGATACGCAGTATTTT	CASSYPNRGADTQYF
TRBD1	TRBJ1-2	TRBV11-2	TGTGCCAGCAGCTTAGATCTAGGGGGCGGCTATGGCTACACCTTC	CASSLDLGGGYGYTF
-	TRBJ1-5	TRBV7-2	TGTGCCAGCAGCTTAGTGGTCGCTAAAAGCAATCAGCCCCAGCATTTT	CASSLVVAKSNQPQHF
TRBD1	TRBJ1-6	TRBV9	TGTGCCAGCAGCGTAGGAACCGGGACAGGGGGTTCACCCCTCCACTTT	CASSVGTGTGGSPLHF
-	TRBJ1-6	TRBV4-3	TGCGCCAGCAGCCAAGATCTGCAGAGCTCCTATAATTCACCCCTCCACTTT	CASSQDLQSSYNSPLHF
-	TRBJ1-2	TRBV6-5	TGTGCCAGCAGTTACGGGAGTCGGGCCTATGGCTACACCTTC	CASSYGSRAYGYTF
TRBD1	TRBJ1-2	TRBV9	TGTGCCAGCAGCCCCCAGGACAGGGGCTACGGCTACACCTTC	CASSPQDRGYGYTF
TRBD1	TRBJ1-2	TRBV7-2	TGTGCCAGCAGCTTTGCACCTCCCGGGACAGCTGATGGCTACACCTTC	CASSFAPPGTADGYTF
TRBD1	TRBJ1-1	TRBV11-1	TGTGCCAGCAGCTTATTGACAGGGTCGAACACTGAAGCTTTCTTT	CASSLLTGSNTEAFF
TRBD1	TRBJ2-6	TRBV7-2	TGTGCCAGCAGCTCAGGACAGGCTGGGGCCAACGTCCTGACTTTC	CASSSGQAGANVLTF
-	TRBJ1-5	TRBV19	TGTGCCAGTAGTGGCGGACGTGATAATCAGCCCCAGCATTTT	CASSGGRDNQPQHF
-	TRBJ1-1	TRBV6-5	TGTGCCAGCAGTTACTCTAGGAGGGAAAACACTGAAGCTTTCTTT	CASSYSRRENTEAFF
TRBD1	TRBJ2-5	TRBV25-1	TGTGCCAGCAGTGCGATACAGGGGCAAGAGACCCAGTACTTC	CASSAIQGQETQYF
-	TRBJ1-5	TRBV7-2	TGTGCCAGCAGCTTCGACGGTAGCAATCAGCCCCAGCATTTT	CASSFDGSNQPQHF
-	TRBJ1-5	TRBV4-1	TGCGCCAGCAGCCAATACGACGGTAGCAATCAGCCCCAGCATTTT	CASSQYDGSNQPQHF
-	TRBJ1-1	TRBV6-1	TGTGCCAGCGGAGATCTTATGAACACTGAAGCTTTCTTT	CASGDLMNTEAFF
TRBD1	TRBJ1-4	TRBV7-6	TGTGCCAGCAGCCCCTCGACAGGGGGGATTGGAAAACTGTTTTTT	CASSPSTGGIGKLFF
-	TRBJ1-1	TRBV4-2	TGTGCCAGCAGCCAAGATCCGCGGCAGAAGAACACTGAAGCTTTCTTT	CASSQDPRQKNTEAFF
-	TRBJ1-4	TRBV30	TGTGCTCTGACCGGCAGACCTAATGAAAAACTGTTTTTT	CALTGRPNEKLFF